These 9 T cell receptor beta chains were sequenced from one sample in a study of blood T cells in healthy people across ages. A second roughly 7 to 12 cycle PCR used barcoded and J-beta primers. TCRdb itself ran the 5' RACE reads through MiXCR, one entry per CDR3 protein. The sample contains approximately 810,000 distinct CDR3 sequences, 29% of which appear only once. Sequencing was performed on blood. These receptors were taken from a woman over 75 in good health.

To note about this clonotype: An end of the junction does not agree with germline; a read error may underlie this. The chain links TRBV14 to TRBJ1-6; D may be TRBD1 (6 bases). The germline gives CDR1 SGHDN, CDR2 FVKESK. CDR3 size: 13 residues. In DNA, the CDR3 is TGTGCCAGCAGCCTCCAGGGGTACTCACCCCGCCACTTT. Translation gives CASSLQGYSPRHF.

The gene calls are TRBV2 and TRBJ1-1; 7 bases are a match to TRBD1. The germline gives CDR1 SNHLY, CDR2 FYNNEI. The V and J ends lost 2 bases and 1 base, in that order; junction bases with no gene match: 7. The CDR3 has 16 residues. The DNA for the CDR3 is TGTGCCAGCAGTGAATCTCCGACAGGGTCGAACACTGAAGCTTTCTTT. Protein product: CASSESPTGSNTEAFF.

The sample holds many counts of this clonotype. J is TRBJ2-1 and V is TRBV5-1; no definite D call. Germline values: CDR1 SGHRS, CDR2 YFSETQ. V was shortened by 2 bases and J by 4 bases, with 10 bases between the two germline ends. CDR3 length equals 14 residues. The CDR3 is CASSFDQPYNEQFF. DNA for the CDR3: TGCGCCAGCAGCTTCGACCAGCCTTACAATGAGCAGTTCTTC. Looking up the rest from reference TRBV5-1 and TRBJ2-1 gives the full variable domain: KAGVTQTPRYLIKTRGQQVTLSCSPISGHRSVSWYQQTPGQGLQFLFEYFSETQRNKGNFPGRFSGRQFSNSRSEMNVSTLELGDSALYLCASSFDQPYNEQFFGPGTRLTVL.

The chain couples TRBV6-6 to TRBJ1-1; unclear D gene. The germline gives CDR1 MNHNY, CDR2 SVGAGI (reference sequence). The CDR3 is made up of 12 amino acids. V was pared by 2 bases and J by 5 bases, with 6 bases between. CDR3 sequence reads: CASSYGVTEAFF. The CDR3 DNA is TGTGCCAGCAGTTACGGGGTGACTGAAGCTTTCTTT.

Details on this clonotype: This may be a read error: a much more frequent sequence differs by one nucleotide. The gene calls are TRBV25-1 and TRBJ1-1; unclear D gene. The CDR3 is made up of 13 amino acids. Germline CDR1 and CDR2: MGHDK and SYGVNS. The CDR3 nucleotides are TGTGCCAGCAGTGAATATCCCAGGACTGGAGCTTTCTTT. It translates to CASSEYPRTGAFF. Filled out from reference TRBV25-1 and TRBJ1-1, the complete variable domain reads EADIYQTPRYLVIGTGKKITLECSQTMGHDKMYWYQQDPGMELHLIHYSYGVNSTEKGDLSSESTVSRIRTEHFPLTLESARPSHTSQYLCASSEYPRTGAFFGQGTRLTVV.

In this sample, this clonotype turned up once. The V call is TRBV5-1, the J call TRBJ1-4; perhaps TRBD1 as D (5 bases). From germline, CDR1 is SGHRS and CDR2 YFSETQ. The CDR3 is 14 residues long. V dropped 5 bases and J dropped 3 bases, with 11 bases sitting between them. CDR3 DNA sequence: TGCGCCAGCAGACTCGGGGGGTCTAATGAAAAACTGTTTTTT. It translates to CASRLGGSNEKLFF. The whole variable domain, filled in from reference TRBV5-1 and TRBJ1-4, reads KAGVTQTPRYLIKTRGQQVTLSCSPISGHRSVSWYQQTPGQGLQFLFEYFSETQRNKGNFPGRFSGRQFSNSRSEMNVSTLELGDSALYLCASRLGGSNEKLFFGSGTQLSVL.

With respect to this clonotype: A much larger clone differs from this one at a single base, so this may be a read error. The CDR3 loop reads CSAISGGSHSPLHF. For the CDR3, the DNA is TGCAGTGCCATATCAGGGGGTTCGCACTCACCCCTCCACTTT. V usage is TRBV20-1 and J usage is TRBJ1-6; TRBD1 agrees at 7 bases. Looked up from germline, CDR1 is DFQATT and CDR2 is SNEGSKA (reference sequence). The CDR3 spans 14 residues. The junction had 12 bases not matched to a gene; V was cut back by 6 bases and J by 10 bases.

This clonotype appeared many times. The genes are TRBV5-1 and TRBJ2-6; D possibly uses TRBD1 or TRBD2 (5 bases each). CDR1 and CDR2 (germline): SGHRS, YFSETQ. V was clipped by 4 bases and J by 6 bases, with 17 bases between them. The CDR3 extends over 16 amino acids. CDR3 amino acids: CASSLGRTIAANVLTF. CDR3 nucleotide sequence: TGCGCCAGCAGCCTGGGACGGACCATAGCGGCCAACGTCCTGACTTTC.

This chain joins TRBV9 and TRBJ2-1; D is unresolved. CDR3 length: 12 residues. Per the germline V gene, CDR1 is SGDLS and CDR2 is YYNGEE. V was clipped by 3 bases and J by 9 bases, with 10 bases between them. The CDR3 protein is CASSGLTFEQFF. As DNA, the CDR3 is TGTGCCAGCAGCGGGCTGACTTTTGAGCAGTTCTTC.